This TCR beta chain was observed in a study of blood T cell repertoires in COVID-19. Study-level background: Samples taken during acute and convalescent COVID-19 were collected in the United States, Italy and Spain. The analysed material was cDNA or gDNA that came from T cells, B-cell-depleted T cells, or PBMCs.

Sequencing was performed with immunoSEQ multiplex PCR; in TCRdb, only in-frame clones are kept and a portion is missing. The sample records fewer than 250,000 clones, 75% to 90% being singletons. V dropped 3 bases and J dropped 8 bases, with 13 bases sitting between them. The CDR3 has 13 residues. Germline V lookup: CDR1 MDHEN, CDR2 SYDVKM. Material: peripheral blood. The receptor was derived from a man aged 30-40 years with COVID-19, enrolled during active disease. The gene calls are TRBV28 and TRBJ1-2, with a tentative D call TRBD1 (6 bases). The CDR3 region has the DNA TGTGCCAGCAGTTTGGGGGGGCTTACCGGCTACACCTTC. This codes for CASSLGGLTGYTF.